These 7 T cell receptor beta chains came from one sample sequenced in a study of T cell changes during pregnancy in multiple sclerosis. Libraries were prepared by immunoSEQ multiplex PCR; TCRdb keeps only in-frame clonotypes and omits some of them. This sample has 45,000 to 55,000 clones; roughly 85% occur once, and the top ten carry roughly 1.2%. Sequences were derived from CD4+ T cells from peripheral blood mononuclear cells, sampled in the second trimester of pregnancy. These receptors were collected from a female donor with multiple sclerosis, enrolled in a pregnancy study.

This CDR3 reads CAISELAGATDTQYF. DNA of the CDR3: TGTGCCATCAGTGAGCTAGCGGGAGCCACAGATACGCAGTATTTT. This chain joins TRBV10-3 and TRBJ2-3; 10 bases line up with TRBD2. The CDR3 covers 15 residues. Germline-derived CDR1 and CDR2 are ENHRY and SYGVKD. V dropped 2 bases and J dropped 2; count of bases not matched to a gene: 1.

V is TRBV7-9 and J is TRBJ2-7; D might be TRBD2 (6 bases). The V end lost 1 base, the J end lost 3 bases, and 13 bases lay between the germline ends. CDR1 is SEHNR, CDR2 FQNEAQ, per germline (reference sequence). The CDR3 length is 15 residues. The CDR3, as DNA: TGTGCCAGCAGCTTAGGGAGGTATAGCGGCTACGAGCAGTACTTC. As protein: CASSLGRYSGYEQYF.

V gene TRBV5-4 combines with J gene TRBJ1-1, with 9 bases aligning to TRBD1. This CDR3 has 15 amino acids. The V segment lost 4 bases and the J segment 5 bases; nucleotides outside the gene matches: 9. Germline lookup yields CDR1 SGHNT and CDR2 YYREEE (reference sequence). The CDR3 spells CASSLDRGRRTEAFF. The CDR3 bases are TGTGCCAGCAGCCTAGACAGGGGGAGGCGGACTGAAGCTTTCTTT. Supplemented by reference TRBV5-4 and TRBJ1-1, the full variable domain reads ETGVTQSPTHLIKTRGQQVTLRCSSQSGHNTVSWYQQALGQGPQFIFQYYREEENGRGNFPPRFSGLQFPNYSSELNVNALELDDSALYLCASSLDRGRRTEAFFGQGTRLTVV.

The rearrangement joins TRBV5-1 to TRBJ2-3; the D gene is possibly TRBD2 (7 bases). With 2 bases removed from V and 2 bases from J, the gap between germline ends came to 9 bases. Germline CDR1 reads SGHRS; CDR2 reads YFSETQ. The CDR3 runs 14 residues. CDR3 sequence reads: CASSLGGATDTQYF. The CDR3 coding sequence is TGCGCCAGCAGCTTAGGGGGGGCCACAGATACGCAGTATTTT.

The rearrangement uses TRBV7-2 and TRBJ2-7, with D hard to call. CDR3 length: 15 residues. Germline CDR1 reads SGHTA; CDR2 reads FQGNSA. The ends were cut back, 4 bases at V and 2 bases at J, with 15 bases in the middle. The CDR3 nucleotides read TGTGCCAGCAGCTCTCAGCGTGGATTCACCTACGAGCAGTACTTC. This translates into CASSSQRGFTYEQYF.

V gene TRBV18 combines with J gene TRBJ2-5; 8 nucleotides match TRBD2. Germline V gives CDR1 KGHSH, CDR2 LQKENI. V gave up 5 bases and J gave up 2 bases; unmatched junction bases: 4. This CDR3 is built from 14 residues. CDR3 loop: CASSSREGQETQYF. The CDR3 nucleotides are TGTGCCAGCTCATCCCGGGAGGGGCAAGAGACCCAGTACTTC.

The V call is TRBV7-3, the J call TRBJ1-2, with TRBD1 as a possible D gene (6 bases). The CDR3 consists of 14 residues. The germline CDR1 and CDR2 sequences are SGHTA and FQGTGA. Trimming removed 3 bases at V and 4 bases at J, with 12 bases between. CDR3 DNA: TGTGCCAGCAGCTTCGACGGACAGTCCTATGGCTACACCTTC. This sequence encodes CASSFDGQSYGYTF.